The 18 T cell receptor beta chains presented below share a single source sample, sequenced in a study of CD8+ T cells in alopecia areata. cDNA serving as the sequencing template came from extracted, reverse transcribed RNA. Libraries were prepared by immunoSEQ multiplex PCR; TCRdb keeps only in-frame clonotypes and omits some of them. The sample has more than 200,000 clones, roughly two thirds seen once. Sequencing used CD4+ T cells sorted from blood, obtained at week 0. The receptors shown here come from a human donor with alopecia areata.

As to this clone: The sample has other DNA sequences that encode this CDR3 too. The rearrangement links TRBV5-1 to TRBJ2-6, with D hard to call. Germline loops: CDR1 SGHRS, CDR2 YFSETQ. Trimming took 0 bases from V and 4 from J, leaving 8 bases between them. The CDR3 consists of 15 residues. CDR3 sequence reads: CASSLGASGANVLTF. CDR3 bases: TGCGCCAGCAGCTTGGGAGCTTCCGGGGCCAACGTCCTGACTTTC.

The V and J genes are TRBV30 and TRBJ1-4, with D tentatively TRBD1 (5 bases). The CDR3 covers 11 residues. Germline lookup yields CDR1 GTSNPN and CDR2 SVGIG (reference sequence). V gave up 2 bases and J gave up 12 bases, with 10 bases separating them. CDR3 amino acids: CAWSPMGELFF. CDR3 DNA sequence: TGTGCCTGGAGTCCAATGGGGGAACTGTTTTTT.

This clone was counted only a few times. The rearrangement links TRBV11-2 to TRBJ1-1, with D maybe TRBD1 (5 bases). V lost 6 bases to trimming and J lost 3 bases, with 11 bases between them. Germline values: CDR1 SGHAT, CDR2 FQNNGV. The CDR3 is 13 amino acids. The CDR3 DNA is TGTGCCAGCAGGGGCAGGGTCTACACTGAAGCTTTCTTT. Residues: CASRGRVYTEAFF.

The chain recombines TRBV2 with TRBJ2-7; 12 bases match TRBD1. The V gene end was trimmed by 7 bases and the J gene end by 6 bases; junction bases not matched to a gene: 7. The CDR3 extends over 14 amino acids. Germline values: CDR1 SNHLY, CDR2 FYNNEI. CDR3 DNA sequence: TGTGCCAGCAACACCGGGACAGGGGGCGGCGAGCAGTACTTC. Translation: CASNTGTGGGEQYF.

In DNA form, the CDR3 reads TGTGCCTGGAGTGTACGGGGGAATGGCTACACCTTC. Its protein is CAWSVRGNGYTF. The genes are TRBV30 and TRBJ1-2; D perhaps matches TRBD1 (5 bases). Trimming removed 0 bases from V and 6 bases from J, with 8 bases in between. The V gene's germline CDR1 is GTSNPN and CDR2 SVGIG (reference sequence). The CDR3 contains 12 residues.

The rearrangement links TRBV29-1 to TRBJ1-2; D uncertain. There are 13 residues in the CDR3. Trimming removed 1 base from V and 4 bases from J, with 10 bases in between. The germline CDR1 and CDR2 sequences are SQVTM and ANQGSEA. This CDR3 is CSVEGGGFYGYTF. The DNA for the CDR3 is TGCAGCGTTGAAGGGGGAGGCTTCTATGGCTACACCTTC.

The chain recombines TRBV6-5 with TRBJ2-1; D is unclear. The V end lost 7 bases, the J end lost 9 bases, and 16 bases lay between the germline ends. CDR3 length: 13 residues. Germline-derived CDR1 and CDR2 are MNHEY and SVGAGI. DNA for the CDR3: TGTGCCAGCACTCAAGCCTACGAAGGTGAGCAGTTCTTC. It specifies CASTQAYEGEQFF.

This clone was seen a few times. The chain links TRBV5-1 to TRBJ2-4; no reliable D call. This CDR3 contains 15 residues. Germline V gene data show CDR1 as SGHRS and CDR2 as YFSETQ. Trimming took off 4 bases at V and 2 bases at J, with 13 bases between the two ends. CDR3: CASSPPFDSKNIQYF. The CDR3 DNA reads as TGCGCCAGCAGCCCGCCCTTCGACTCCAAAAACATTCAGTACTTC.

This clone appeared a few times. The V call is TRBV29-1, the J call TRBJ2-1, with D perhaps matching TRBD1 (6 bases). Per germline, CDR1 SQVTM and CDR2 ANQGSEA. Deletions cut 5 bases from V and 2 bases from J, with 13 bases between. The CDR3 has 14 residues. DNA for the CDR3: TGCAGCGTTCGTCCCGGGACAACCTACAATGAGCAGTTCTTC. It encodes CSVRPGTTYNEQFF.

This chain links TRBV7-2 with TRBJ1-6; a weak D match, TRBD1 (6 bases). The CDR3 loop spans 15 amino acids. The germline gives CDR1 SGHTA, CDR2 FQGNSA. Trimming shortened V by 5 bases and J by 7 bases, and 15 bases separated the two germline ends. CDR3 in DNA: TGTGCCAGCAGCAAAACAGGGACTCTAAATTCACCCCTCCACTTT. Translation gives CASSKTGTLNSPLHF.

V is TRBV7-9 and J is TRBJ2-1; D ambiguous. Trimming took off 0 bases at V and 3 bases at J, with 12 bases between the two ends. Germline V gene lookup returns CDR1 SEHNR and CDR2 FQNEAQ (reference sequence). CDR3 length: 16 residues. The CDR3 DNA reads as TGTGCCAGCAGCTTAGCGGGCATTCTCTTCTACAATGAGCAGTTCTTC. Residues: CASSLAGILFYNEQFF. Drawing the rest from reference TRBV7-9 and TRBJ2-1, the complete variable domain is DTGVSQNPRHKITKRGQNVTFRCDPISEHNRLYWYRQTLGQGPEFLTYFQNEAQLEKSRLLSDRFSAERPKGSFSTLEIQRTEQGDSAMYLCASSLAGILFYNEQFFGPGTRLTVL.

The chain carries TRBV14 and TRBJ1-1; D may be TRBD1 (6 bases). The V end was cut by 4 bases, the J end by 5 bases, with 11 bases between. Germline CDR1 is SGHDN and CDR2 is FVKESK. CDR3 length: 13 residues. CDR3 sequence reads: CASSRPGVTEAFF. DNA of the CDR3: TGTGCCAGCAGCCGCCCAGGGGTAACTGAAGCTTTCTTT.

This chain links TRBV9 with TRBJ1-6, with 7 positions matching TRBD1. V trimming: 3 bases; J trimming: 7 bases; junction bases outside the gene matches: 7. The CDR3 extends over 15 amino acids. Germline V gene data show CDR1 as SGDLS and CDR2 as YYNGEE. The CDR3 sequence: CASSALTGLNSPLHF. The CDR3 DNA sequence: TGTGCCAGCAGCGCATTGACAGGGCTCAATTCACCCCTCCACTTT.

This rearrangement joins TRBV7-2 to TRBJ2-1; TRBD2 matches 11 bases. In germline, CDR1 is SGHTA, CDR2 FQGNSA. Trimming cost V 5 bases and J 3 bases; bases outside gene matches: 6. This CDR3 contains 16 residues. The CDR3 loop reads CASSVQGLADYNEQFF. The CDR3, as DNA: TGTGCCAGCAGCGTCCAGGGACTAGCGGACTACAATGAGCAGTTCTTC.

The V gene is TRBV6-5, the J gene TRBJ2-5, with D unresolved. CDR1 and CDR2 from the germline V gene are MNHEY and SVGAGI. The ends were cut back, 4 bases at V and 7 bases at J, with 10 bases in the middle. CDR3 length: 12 amino acids. The CDR3 is CASSSESWTQYF. As DNA, the CDR3 is TGTGCCAGCAGTTCCGAATCCTGGACCCAGTACTTC.

The chain couples TRBV4-2 to TRBJ2-2; D could derive from TRBD1 or TRBD2 (5 bases each). The CDR3 is 15 amino acids. Trimming pared 0 bases from V and 6 bases from J, leaving 11 bases between. CDR1 and CDR2 (germline): LGHNA, YNFKEQ. The CDR3 region has the DNA TGTGCCAGCAGCCAAGAAAGCAGGGACGCCGGGGAGCTGTTTTTT. Translating it yields CASSQESRDAGELFF.

Details on this clone: The same CDR3 arises from other DNA sequences in this sample as well. This chain links TRBV30 with TRBJ1-1, with D unclear. CDR1 is GTSNPN, CDR2 SVGIG, per germline (reference sequence). The CDR3 consists of 13 residues. Trimming removed 0 bases from V and 1 base from J, with 6 bases in between. CDR3 in DNA: TGTGCCTGGAGTGTAGGGAGGAACACTGAAGCTTTCTTT. Translated: CAWSVGRNTEAFF. The whole variable domain, filled in from reference TRBV30 and TRBJ1-1, reads SQTIHQWPATLVQPVGSPLSLECTVEGTSNPNLYWYRQAAGRGLQLLFYSVGIGQISSEVPQNLSASRPQDRQFILSSKKLLLSDSGFYLCAWSVGRNTEAFFGQGTRLTVV.

The chain joins TRBV5-1 to TRBJ2-5, with 7 bases fitting TRBD1. The CDR3 totals 14 residues. Germline CDR1 and CDR2: SGHRS and YFSETQ. The V gene end was trimmed by 3 bases and the J gene end by 4 bases; junction bases not matched to a gene: 6. In nucleotides, the CDR3 is TGCGCCAGCAGCTCGGGACAGCAACTAGAGACCCAGTACTTC. It encodes CASSSGQQLETQYF.